This TCR beta chain was retrieved from a study of a mutant IDH1 vaccine in newly diagnosed glioma. Trimming shortened V by 6 bases and J by 2 bases, and 17 bases separated the two germline ends. The CDR3 has 15 amino acids. CDR1 MGHDK and CDR2 SYGVNS come from the germline V gene. The table came from immunoSEQ multiplex PCR; TCRdb's copy has only in-frame clones and leaves some out. This table holds some 28,000 clones, around 84% found once. As to time point: week 23, last vaccination. Each dose of the vaccine consisted of 300 ug of mutant IDH1 20-mer peptide, with topical imiquimod. Concerning this clone itself: The antigen is not known.

This sequence originates from a woman in her 30s with glioma. The specimen was PBMCs, collected from a glioma patient whose treatment included an IDH1 peptide vaccine. This chain links TRBV25-1 with TRBJ2-7, with a weak D call TRBD2 (5 bases). The CDR3 coding sequence is TGTGCCAGCAGCTCACGGAGGCAGCCCACCTACGAGCAGTACTTC. It translates to CASSSRRQPTYEQYF.